Below, 31 T cell receptor beta chains from the same sample are listed, as sequenced in a study of response to subunit inactivated influenza vaccine. A single record per CDR3 protein comes from TCRdb applying MiXCR to the RT-PCR reads. The top ten clones hold about 9.4% of a sample with 800,000 to 1,000,000 distinct CDR3 sequences, 20% to 25% of them seen once. The sequenced sample was PBMCs from blood, obtained about 5 days after vaccination. The receptors were sampled from a man aged 45-65 years who received an inactivated influenza vaccine.

The J gene is TRBJ2-7, the V gene TRBV24-1; 7 bases map to TRBD1. From germline, CDR1 is KGHDR and CDR2 SFDVKD. The CDR3 is 16 residues long. The ends lost 4 bases at V and 2 bases at J; junction bases unmatched: 10. CDR3 residues: CATSDPKGDSAYEQYF. DNA of the CDR3: TGTGCCACCAGTGACCCAAAGGGGGACAGCGCCTACGAGCAGTACTTC.

The CDR3: CASSPDGTGAYEQYF. CDR3 sequence (DNA): TGTGCCAGCAGCCCCGACGGGACGGGCGCCTACGAGCAGTACTTC. The chain recombines TRBV4-2 with TRBJ2-7; D could derive from TRBD1 or TRBD2 (5 bases each). Germline V lookup: CDR1 LGHNA, CDR2 YNFKEQ. CDR3 size: 15 residues. The germline V and J ends were trimmed by 4 bases and 2 bases, with 15 bases remaining between them.

The DNA for the CDR3 is TGTGCCAGCAGCCATGTTTTACAGGGTTTGTATGAAAAACTGTTTTTT. Residues: CASSHVLQGLYEKLFF. J is TRBJ1-4 and V is TRBV4-2, with D possibly being TRBD1 (6 bases). CDR1 and CDR2 (germline): LGHNA, YNFKEQ. CDR3 length equals 16 residues. V lost 3 bases and J 6 bases, leaving 17 bases between the germline ends.

The chain has TRBV7-2 and TRBJ1-1; D remains unclear. Trimming left V 5 bases short and J 1 base short, with 8 bases between. Germline lookup yields CDR1 SGHTA and CDR2 FQGNSA. CDR3 size: 13 residues. DNA of the CDR3: TGTGCCAGCAGCCACCGTGGGAACACTGAAGCTTTCTTT. Amino acids: CASSHRGNTEAFF.

This clonotype was detected only a few times. The chain recombines TRBV20-1 with TRBJ2-7; D call uncertain. The CDR3 runs to 11 residues. The ends were cut back, 3 bases at V and 6 bases at J, with 9 bases in the middle. CDR1 is DFQATT and CDR2 is SNEGSKA in the germline V gene (reference sequence). This CDR3 reads CSASSSGEQYF. The CDR3 DNA sequence: TGCAGTGCTAGCAGTTCGGGCGAGCAGTACTTC.

This clonotype appeared many times. This chain links TRBV7-9 with TRBJ2-2; 8 bases agree with TRBD2. Germline CDR1 reads SEHNR; CDR2 reads FQNEAQ (reference sequence). V lost 5 bases, J lost 4 bases, and 9 bases stayed unmatched. The CDR3 sequence is 16 residues long. The CDR3 reads CASSRGLVKGTGELFF. CDR3 in DNA: TGTGCCAGCAGCCGGGGACTAGTTAAAGGCACCGGGGAGCTGTTTTTT.

This rearrangement joins TRBV5-1 to TRBJ2-7; tentatively, D is TRBD1 (5 bases). Trimming took off 1 base at V and 3 bases at J, with 23 bases between the two ends. CDR1 is SGHRS and CDR2 is YFSETQ in the germline V gene. The CDR3 covers 18 residues. Here the CDR3 reads CASSLLSSQGGKDYEQYF. DNA of the CDR3: TGCGCCAGCAGCTTGCTTTCCTCTCAGGGTGGTAAAGACTACGAGCAGTACTTC.

The gene calls are TRBV20-1 and TRBJ2-1; 8 bases are shared with TRBD1. Germline-derived CDR1 and CDR2 are DFQATT and SNEGSKA (reference sequence). J lost 7 bases, V lost 8 bases, and 7 bases had no gene match. CDR3 size: 12 residues. CDR3 nucleotide sequence: TGCAGTTTCGGACAGGGAGGAAATGAGCAGTTCTTC. This encodes CSFGQGGNEQFF.

This clonotype has only a few counts. The CDR3 coding sequence is TGTGCCAGCACAACGGACAGGCGTAATGAAAAACTGTTTTTT. Protein sequence: CASTTDRRNEKLFF. V gene TRBV6-1 combines with J gene TRBJ1-4; TRBD1 aligns across 7 bases. Looked up from germline, CDR1 is MNHNS and CDR2 is SASEGT. The junction had 6 bases not matched to a gene; V was cut back by 7 bases and J by 4 bases. The CDR3 has 14 residues.

The chain joins TRBV21-1 to TRBJ2-7; the table names TRBD1, a call not compared with the DNA. TRBV21-1 is a known pseudogene. The CDR3 extends over 20 amino acids. The CDR3 loop reads CASSKGRVGQRQTSSYEQYF. CDR3 DNA sequence: TGTGCCAGCAGCAAAGGGCGGGTTGGACAGAGACAAACTAGCTCCTACGAGCAGTACTTC.

This clonotype appeared a few times. The chain uses TRBV5-6 and TRBJ1-5; D may be TRBD1 (5 bases). The CDR3 sequence is 16 residues long. V was trimmed by 2 bases and J by 6 bases, leaving 18 bases between them. In germline, CDR1 is SGHDT, CDR2 YYEEEE. The CDR3, as DNA: TGTGCCAGCAGCTTTCGGGGACGGGGACGGGGTCAGCCCCAGCATTTT. Protein sequence: CASSFRGRGRGQPQHF. Looking up the rest from reference TRBV5-6 and TRBJ1-5 gives the full variable domain: DAGVTQSPTHLIKTRGQQVTLRCSPKSGHDTVSWYQQALGQGPQFIFQYYEEEERQRGNFPDRFSGHQFPNYSSELNVNALLLGDSALYLCASSFRGRGRGQPQHFGDGTRLSIL.

This clonotype occurred a few times. J is TRBJ2-7 and V is TRBV7-9; 7 bases line up with TRBD1. This CDR3 is built from 15 residues. With 3 bases clipped from V and 0 bases from J, the junction kept 5 bases outside the gene matches. In germline, CDR1 is SEHNR, CDR2 FQNEAQ (reference sequence). CDR3 sequence: CASSLTTGSSYEQYF. In nucleotides, the CDR3 is TGTGCCAGCAGCTTGACGACAGGGAGCTCCTACGAGCAGTACTTC.

The chain's CDR3 is CASSLVAGAEGNYGYTF. CDR3 sequence (DNA): TGTGCCAGCAGTTTAGTTGCGGGGGCAGAAGGTAACTATGGCTACACCTTC. The chain joins TRBV12-3 or TRBV12-4 to TRBJ1-2, with a tentative D call TRBD1 (6 bases). The V end lost 1 base, the J end lost 1 base, and 16 bases lay between the germline ends. This CDR3 region has 17 residues.

This clonotype turned up a few times. The chain joins TRBV5-1 to TRBJ2-3; D gene uncertain. Deletions cut 5 bases from V and 0 bases from J, with 19 bases between. CDR3 size: 17 residues. Germline-derived CDR1 and CDR2 are SGHRS and YFSETQ. The CDR3 here is CASSTGSAEPSTDTQYF. The CDR3 DNA is TGCGCCAGCAGTACCGGATCGGCGGAACCTAGCACAGATACGCAGTATTTT.

This clonotype has just one count. The chain is built from TRBV7-9 and TRBJ2-3; perhaps TRBD2 as D (6 bases). V lost 1 base and J lost 3, with 11 bases in between. CDR3 size: 15 residues. Germline lookup yields CDR1 SEHNR and CDR2 FQNEAQ (reference sequence). As DNA, the CDR3 is TGTGCCAGCAGCTTAGTGGTAGCGGAAACAGATACGCAGTATTTT. Translating gives CASSLVVAETDTQYF.

This clonotype has only a few counts. The chain has TRBV9 and TRBJ2-1; 7 nucleotides align to TRBD2. J gave up 8 bases and V 5 bases, and 13 bases lay outside the gene matches. The CDR3 runs to 15 residues. Germline-derived CDR1 and CDR2 are SGDLS and YYNGEE. Written as DNA, the CDR3 is TGTGCCAGCAGTCTGAGCCCAGCGGGATACCATGAGCAGTTCTTC. Residues: CASSLSPAGYHEQFF. The full variable domain, completed using reference TRBV9 and TRBJ2-1, is DSGVTQTPKHLITATGQRVTLRCSPRSGDLSVYWYQQSLDQGLQFLIQYYNGEERAKGNILERFSAQQFPDLHSELNLSSLELGDSALYFCASSLSPAGYHEQFFGPGTRLTVL.

The chain employs TRBV7-9 and TRBJ1-1, with D perhaps TRBD1 (6 bases). V was shortened by 3 bases and J by 0 bases, with 11 bases between the two germline ends. Germline CDR1 reads SEHNR; CDR2 reads FQNEAQ (reference sequence). The CDR3 runs to 15 residues. CDR3 in DNA: TGTGCCAGCAGCTTGGGGCGGGGGCTGAACACTGAAGCTTTCTTT. Translation: CASSLGRGLNTEAFF.

This clonotype has a handful of counts. The chain employs TRBV28 and TRBJ2-7; possibly TRBD1 for D (5 bases). Looked up from germline, CDR1 is MDHEN and CDR2 is SYDVKM. There are 16 residues in the CDR3. Trimming took 3 bases from V and 0 from J, leaving 15 bases between them. The CDR3 loop is CASSFSLAGLSYEQYF. The CDR3 DNA follows: TGTGCCAGCAGTTTCTCTCTTGCAGGGCTCTCCTACGAGCAGTACTTC.

The V and J genes are TRBV20-1 and TRBJ2-4; 7 positions match TRBD2. The CDR3 has 13 residues. Germline CDR1 and CDR2: DFQATT and SNEGSKA (reference sequence). V dropped 5 bases and J dropped 5; count of bases not matched to a gene: 6. The chain's CDR3 is CSAFGGSENIQYF. CDR3 coding DNA: TGCAGTGCTTTTGGCGGGAGTGAAAACATTCAGTACTTC.

The CDR3 loop reads CASSLNDYQETQYF. The CDR3 DNA sequence: TGTGCCAGCAGCTTAAACGACTACCAAGAGACCCAGTACTTC. The chain recombines TRBV7-9 with TRBJ2-5; D remains ambiguous. V was pared by 2 bases and J by 0 bases, with 7 bases between. This CDR3 has 14 amino acids. Germline V gene data show CDR1 as SEHNR and CDR2 as FQNEAQ (reference sequence).

This clonotype has only a few counts. This sequence joins TRBV12-3 or TRBV12-4 and TRBJ2-1, with 12 bases matching TRBD2. Trimming removed 5 bases from V and 8 bases from J; junction bases left unmatched: 10. The CDR3 runs to 16 residues. In DNA form, the CDR3 reads TGTGCCAGCAGTCCACTGACTAGCGGGAGAAGATATGAGCAGTTCTTC. The encoded protein is CASSPLTSGRRYEQFF.

V usage is TRBV20-1 and J usage is TRBJ2-3; D is unclear. Germline assignment: CDR1 DFQATT and CDR2 SNEGSKA (reference sequence). The CDR3 totals 15 residues. V was clipped by 0 bases and J by 0 bases, with 10 bases between them. The CDR3 is CSARDGPTSTDTQYF. The CDR3 DNA is TGCAGTGCTAGAGATGGACCAACTAGCACAGATACGCAGTATTTT.

The chain couples TRBV3-1 to TRBJ1-1; 11 bases agree with TRBD1. Germline V gene data show CDR1 as LGHDT and CDR2 as YNNKEL (reference sequence). This CDR3 has 16 residues. J gave up 5 bases and V 2 bases, and 7 bases lay outside the gene matches. The DNA for the CDR3 is TGTGCCAGCAGCCAACGTACCGGGACAGGGGGTACTGAAGCTTTCTTT. It is translated as CASSQRTGTGGTEAFF.

The genes are TRBV18 and TRBJ2-5, with 11 bases matching TRBD2. Losses at the gene ends were 3 bases for V and 7 bases for J; bases not matched to a gene: 10. There are 16 residues in the CDR3. Germline-derived CDR1 and CDR2 are KGHSH and LQKENI. The CDR3 nucleotides are TGTGCCAGCTCACCCCGCGAGGCGACTAGCGGGACGACCCAGTACTTC. Translated, it gives CASSPREATSGTTQYF.

The chain employs TRBV20-1 and TRBJ2-1, with 10 bases identical to TRBD1. The CDR3 has 13 amino acids. CDR1 is DFQATT and CDR2 is SNEGSKA in the germline V gene (reference sequence). V gave up 3 bases and J gave up 7 bases; unmatched junction bases: 3. In DNA form, the CDR3 reads TGCAGTGCTAGGGGACAGGGGTTGAATGAGCAGTTCTTC. It encodes CSARGQGLNEQFF.

The CDR3 coding sequence is TGTGCCAGCACCCACGACTCGGTCAAAGGGACCCAGTACTTC. It is translated as CASTHDSVKGTQYF. The V gene is TRBV7-9, the J gene TRBJ2-5; D is unresolved. From germline, CDR1 is SEHNR and CDR2 FQNEAQ (reference sequence). The CDR3 is 14 residues long. V shed 7 bases and J shed 7 bases, with 19 bases lying between them.

This clonotype was seen more than once but under ten times. CDR3 DNA sequence: TGTGCCAGCAGTTTGATGGCGGGGGGGCGAGAGCAGTTCTTC. This sequence encodes CASSLMAGGREQFF. The rearrangement joins TRBV12-3 or TRBV12-4 to TRBJ2-1; 9 bases agree with TRBD2. The CDR3 is 14 residues long. With V trimmed by 3 bases and J by 10 bases, 7 bases remained unmatched.

This clonotype was found a few times. This chain joins TRBV5-1 and TRBJ2-3, with 7 bases aligning to TRBD1. CDR1 and CDR2 from the germline V gene are SGHRS and YFSETQ. Trimming cost V 3 bases and J 0 bases; bases outside gene matches: 4. The CDR3 has 15 amino acids. CDR3 DNA: TGCGCCAGCAGCTCAGGGGACAGTAGCACAGATACGCAGTATTTT. Its protein is CASSSGDSSTDTQYF.

This clonotype appeared a few times. This rearrangement joins TRBV10-3 to TRBJ1-2; possibly TRBD1 for D (5 bases). V lost 5 bases, J lost 5 bases, and 21 bases lay in between. This CDR3 comprises 16 residues. The germline V gene encodes CDR1 ENHRY and CDR2 SYGVKD. As DNA, the CDR3 is TGTGCCATCAGTAACCAGGGCGGGCAGTCCCCATATGGCTACACCTTC. Translated, it gives CAISNQGGQSPYGYTF.

Only a few counts were recorded for this clonotype. This sequence joins TRBV20-1 and TRBJ2-6; TRBD1 might be the D (5 bases). Germline lookup yields CDR1 DFQATT and CDR2 SNEGSKA (reference sequence). The CDR3 consists of 14 residues. V was cut by 5 bases and J by 0 bases, with 8 bases left in between. CDR3 sequence: CSAEDSSGANVLTF. CDR3 sequence (DNA): TGCAGTGCTGAAGACAGCTCTGGGGCCAACGTCCTGACTTTC.

At least ten counts were recorded for this clonotype. The rearrangement links TRBV15 to TRBJ1-4; the match to TRBD1 covers 9 bases. The CDR3 sequence is 17 residues long. CDR1 is LNHNV, CDR2 YYDKDF, per germline (reference sequence). With 5 bases clipped from V and 3 bases from J, the junction kept 10 bases outside the gene matches. The CDR3 coding sequence is TGTGCCACCAGCCGGGACAGGGTTTTGTCGGCTAATGAAAAACTGTTTTTT. Protein product: CATSRDRVLSANEKLFF.